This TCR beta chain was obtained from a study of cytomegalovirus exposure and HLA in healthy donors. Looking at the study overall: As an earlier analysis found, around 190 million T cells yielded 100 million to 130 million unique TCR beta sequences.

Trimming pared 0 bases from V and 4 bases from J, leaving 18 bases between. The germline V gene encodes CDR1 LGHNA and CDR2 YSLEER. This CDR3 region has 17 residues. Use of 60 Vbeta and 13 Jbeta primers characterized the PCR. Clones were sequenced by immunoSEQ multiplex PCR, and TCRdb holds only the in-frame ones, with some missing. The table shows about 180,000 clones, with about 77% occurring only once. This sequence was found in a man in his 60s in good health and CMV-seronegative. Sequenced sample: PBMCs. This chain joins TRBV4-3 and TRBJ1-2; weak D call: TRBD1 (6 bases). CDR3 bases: TGCGCCAGCAGCCAAGAACCCGCGGGGGGCGAACTCTATGGCTACACCTTC. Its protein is CASSQEPAGGELYGYTF.